There are a few counts of the clone carrying this T cell receptor beta chain. Its antigen is unknown. The isolated RNA, all of it, was reverse transcribed, so expressed TCRB transcripts were what got sequenced. Repertoires were generated with immunoSEQ multiplex PCR, while TCRdb's copy carries only in-frame clones and drops some. The sample lists about 900,000 clones, under 20% occurring once. Every participating donor gave one draw, a heparinised blood sample averaging around 100 mL. In germline, CDR1 is LNHDA, CDR2 SQIVND (reference sequence). The V and J ends lost 5 bases and 0 bases respectively, with 11 bases between them. The CDR3 sequence is 14 residues long. This sample was included in a study of beta chain features in type 1 diabetes. Study context: Summed over all samples, the examined sorted cells came to fewer than 120,000,000. Whole-study findings and limits: When Type 1 diabetes patients were examined, their TCRB CDR3s proved moderately but significantly shorter in all four CD4+ subsets.

The material sequenced was naive CD4+ T cells from blood. This clonotype was obtained from a woman aged 18-29 years in good health. The J gene is TRBJ2-7, the V gene TRBV19; no reliable D call. The CDR3 DNA is TGTGCCAGTAGTCGGCAGCGTAGCTCCTACGAGCAGTACTTC. Its translation is CASSRQRSSYEQYF.